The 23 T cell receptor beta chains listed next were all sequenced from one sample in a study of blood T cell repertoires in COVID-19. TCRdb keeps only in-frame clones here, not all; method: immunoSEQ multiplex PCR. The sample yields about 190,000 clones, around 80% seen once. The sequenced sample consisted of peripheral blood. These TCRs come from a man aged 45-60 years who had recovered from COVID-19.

The CDR3 nucleotides read TGTGCCAGCAGCCCTACCTTGGGACTAGCGGGAGGGGGAATATACTACAATGAGCAGTTCTTC. Translating gives CASSPTLGLAGGGIYYNEQFF. This chain joins TRBV4-2 and TRBJ2-1; the match to TRBD2 covers 16 bases. This CDR3 has 21 amino acids. Losses at the gene ends were 4 bases for V and 3 bases for J; bases not matched to a gene: 15. Germline assignment: CDR1 LGHNA and CDR2 YNFKEQ.

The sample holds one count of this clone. The CDR3 DNA reads TGTGCCAGCAGCTCCGGACAGGGGTTTGTCAATGAGCAGTTCTTC. It translates to CASSSGQGFVNEQFF. V is TRBV7-2 and J is TRBJ2-1; 9 bases line up with TRBD1. The germline V gene has CDR1 SGHTA and CDR2 FQGNSA. This CDR3 is 15 amino acids long. Trimming at V came to 4 bases and at J to 6 bases, leaving 7 bases not matched to a gene. Full variable domain (remainder filled in from reference TRBV7-2 and TRBJ2-1): GAGVSQSPSNKVTEKGKDVELRCDPISGHTALYWYRQSLGQGLEFLIYFQGNSAPDKSGLPSDRFSAERTGGSVSTLTIQRTQQEDSAVYLCASSSGQGFVNEQFFGPGTRLTVL.

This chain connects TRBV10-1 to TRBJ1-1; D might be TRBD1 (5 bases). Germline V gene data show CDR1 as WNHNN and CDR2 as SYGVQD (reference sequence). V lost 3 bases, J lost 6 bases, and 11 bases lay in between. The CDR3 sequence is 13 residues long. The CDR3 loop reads CASSDRRGAEAFF. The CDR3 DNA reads TGCGCCAGCAGTGACCGGCGGGGGGCTGAAGCTTTCTTT.

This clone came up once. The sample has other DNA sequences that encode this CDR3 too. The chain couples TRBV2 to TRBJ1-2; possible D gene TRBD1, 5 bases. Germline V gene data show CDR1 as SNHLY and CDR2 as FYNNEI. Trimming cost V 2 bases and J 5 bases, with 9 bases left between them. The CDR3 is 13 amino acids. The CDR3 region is CASSEQGRYGYTF. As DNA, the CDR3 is TGTGCCAGCAGTGAACAGGGAAGGTATGGCTACACCTTC. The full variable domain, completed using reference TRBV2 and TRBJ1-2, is EPEVTQTPSHQVTQMGQEVILRCVPISNHLYFYWYRQILGQKVEFLVSFYNNEISEKSEIFDDQFSVERPDGSNFTLKIRSTKLEDSAMYFCASSEQGRYGYTFGSGTRLTVV.

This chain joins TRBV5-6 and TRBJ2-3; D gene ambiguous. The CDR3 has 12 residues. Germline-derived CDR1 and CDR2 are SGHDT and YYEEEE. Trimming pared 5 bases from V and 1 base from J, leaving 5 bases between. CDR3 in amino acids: CASSRGTDTQYF. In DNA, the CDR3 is TGTGCCAGCAGTCGGGGCACAGATACGCAGTATTTT.

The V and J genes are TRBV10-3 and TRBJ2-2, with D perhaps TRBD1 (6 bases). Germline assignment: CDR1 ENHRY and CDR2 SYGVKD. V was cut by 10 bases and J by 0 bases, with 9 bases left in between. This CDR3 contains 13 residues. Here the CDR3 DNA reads TGTGCCACCGGACAGCCGAACACCGGGGAGCTGTTTTTT. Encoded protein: CATGQPNTGELFF.

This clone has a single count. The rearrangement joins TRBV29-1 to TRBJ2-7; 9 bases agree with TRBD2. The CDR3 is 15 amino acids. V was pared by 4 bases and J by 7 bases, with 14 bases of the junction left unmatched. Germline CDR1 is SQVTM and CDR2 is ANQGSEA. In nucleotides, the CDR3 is TGCAGCGTTGTGGGTAGCGGGGGACGAGCTAGGGAGCAGTACTTC. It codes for CSVVGSGGRAREQYF.

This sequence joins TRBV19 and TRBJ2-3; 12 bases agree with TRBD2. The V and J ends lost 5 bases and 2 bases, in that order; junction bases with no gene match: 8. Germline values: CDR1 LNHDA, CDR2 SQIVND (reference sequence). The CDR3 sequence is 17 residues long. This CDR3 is CASSPGTSGFNTDTQYF. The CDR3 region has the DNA TGTGCCAGTAGTCCAGGGACTAGCGGGTTTAACACAGATACGCAGTATTTT. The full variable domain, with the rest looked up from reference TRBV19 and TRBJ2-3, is DGGITQSPKYLFRKEGQNVTLSCEQNLNHDAMYWYRQDPGQGLRLIYYSQIVNDFQKGDIAEGYSVSREKKESFPLTVTSAQKNPTAFYLCASSPGTSGFNTDTQYFGPGTRLTVL.

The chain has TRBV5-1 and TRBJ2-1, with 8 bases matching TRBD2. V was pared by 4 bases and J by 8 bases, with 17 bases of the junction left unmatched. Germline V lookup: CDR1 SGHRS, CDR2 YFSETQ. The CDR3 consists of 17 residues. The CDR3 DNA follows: TGCGCCAGCAGCCTGATTGGGCTAGCGGGTCCCAACCATGAGCAGTTCTTC. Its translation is CASSLIGLAGPNHEQFF.

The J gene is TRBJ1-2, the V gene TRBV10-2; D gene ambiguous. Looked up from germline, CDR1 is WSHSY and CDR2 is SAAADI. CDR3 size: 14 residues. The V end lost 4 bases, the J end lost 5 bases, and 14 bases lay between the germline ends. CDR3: CASSVGRKDYGYTF. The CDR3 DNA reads TGCGCCAGCAGTGTTGGCCGAAAAGATTATGGCTACACCTTC.

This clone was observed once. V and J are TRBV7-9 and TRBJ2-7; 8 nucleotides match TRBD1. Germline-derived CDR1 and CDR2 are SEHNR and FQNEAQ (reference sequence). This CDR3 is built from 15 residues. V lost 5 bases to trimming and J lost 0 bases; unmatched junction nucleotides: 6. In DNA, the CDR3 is TGTGCCAGCAGCCCCGGACAGGGTTACTCCTACGAGCAGTACTTC. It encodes CASSPGQGYSYEQYF.

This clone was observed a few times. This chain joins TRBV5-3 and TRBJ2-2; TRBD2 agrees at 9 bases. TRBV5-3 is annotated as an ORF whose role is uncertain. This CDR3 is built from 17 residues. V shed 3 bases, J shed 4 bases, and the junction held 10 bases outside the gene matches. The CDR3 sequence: CARSSPASGTSTGELFF. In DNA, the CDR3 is TGTGCCAGAAGCTCCCCGGCTAGCGGGACGAGCACCGGGGAGCTGTTTTTT.

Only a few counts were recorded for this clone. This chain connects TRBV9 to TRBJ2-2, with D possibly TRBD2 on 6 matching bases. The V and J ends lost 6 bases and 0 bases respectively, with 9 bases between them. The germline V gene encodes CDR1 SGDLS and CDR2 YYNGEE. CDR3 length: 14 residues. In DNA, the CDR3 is TGTGCCAGCACTAGGGAGGCGAACACCGGGGAGCTGTTTTTT. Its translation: CASTREANTGELFF.

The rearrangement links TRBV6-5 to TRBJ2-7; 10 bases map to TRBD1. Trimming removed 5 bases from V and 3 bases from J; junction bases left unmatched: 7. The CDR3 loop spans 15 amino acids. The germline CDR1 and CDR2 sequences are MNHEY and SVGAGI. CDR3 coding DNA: TGTGCCAGCAGTCAGACAGGGGGCAAATTCTACGAGCAGTACTTC. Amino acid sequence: CASSQTGGKFYEQYF.

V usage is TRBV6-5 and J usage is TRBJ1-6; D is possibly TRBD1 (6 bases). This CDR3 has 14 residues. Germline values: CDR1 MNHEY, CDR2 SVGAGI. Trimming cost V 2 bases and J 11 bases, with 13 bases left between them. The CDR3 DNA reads TGTGCCAGCAGTTACCGGACAGAAGGGACACCCCTCCACTTT. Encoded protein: CASSYRTEGTPLHF.

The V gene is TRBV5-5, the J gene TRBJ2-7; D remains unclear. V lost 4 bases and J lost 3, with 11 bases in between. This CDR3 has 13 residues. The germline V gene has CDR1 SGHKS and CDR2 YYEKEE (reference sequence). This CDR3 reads CASSPNSGYEQYF. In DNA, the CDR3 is TGTGCCAGCAGCCCAAATTCCGGCTACGAGCAGTACTTC.

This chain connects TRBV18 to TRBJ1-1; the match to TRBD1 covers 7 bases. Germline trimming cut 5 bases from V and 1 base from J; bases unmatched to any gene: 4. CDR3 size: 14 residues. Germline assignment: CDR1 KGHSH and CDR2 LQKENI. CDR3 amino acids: CASSIQGTNTEAFF. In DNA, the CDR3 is TGTGCCAGCTCAATACAGGGGACGAACACTGAAGCTTTCTTT.

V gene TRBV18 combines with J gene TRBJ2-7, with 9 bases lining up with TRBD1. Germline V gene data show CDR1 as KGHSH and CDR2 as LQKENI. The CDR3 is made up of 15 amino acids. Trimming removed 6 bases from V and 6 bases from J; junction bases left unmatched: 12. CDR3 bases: TGTGCCAGCTCTCAGGGACAGGGTATAATGGGCGAGCAGTACTTC. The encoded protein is CASSQGQGIMGEQYF.

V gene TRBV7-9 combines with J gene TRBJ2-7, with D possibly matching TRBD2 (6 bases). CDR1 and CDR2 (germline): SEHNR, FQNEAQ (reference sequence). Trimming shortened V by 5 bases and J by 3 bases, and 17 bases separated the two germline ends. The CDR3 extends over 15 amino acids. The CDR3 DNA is TGTGCCAGCAGCCGATCTTGGGACTCCAGCTACGAGCAGTACTTC. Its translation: CASSRSWDSSYEQYF.

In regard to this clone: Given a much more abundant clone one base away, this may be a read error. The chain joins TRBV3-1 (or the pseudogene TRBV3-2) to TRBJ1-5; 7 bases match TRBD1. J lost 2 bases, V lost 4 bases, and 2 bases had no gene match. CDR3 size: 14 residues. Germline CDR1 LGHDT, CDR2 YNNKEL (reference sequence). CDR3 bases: TGTGCCAGCAGCCTCGGGACAGGCAATCAGCCCCAGCATTTT. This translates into CASSLGTGNQPQHF.

Here the CDR3 DNA reads TGTGCCAGTAGTATACAGTCAGGGGCTAACTATGGCTACACCTTC. Its translation: CASSIQSGANYGYTF. The chain carries TRBV19 and TRBJ1-2; a possible D gene is TRBD1 (6 bases). Germline loops: CDR1 LNHDA, CDR2 SQIVND (reference sequence). Deletions cut 2 bases from V and 0 bases from J, with 10 bases between. The CDR3 totals 15 residues. Full variable domain (rest looked up from reference TRBV19 and TRBJ1-2): DGGITQSPKYLFRKEGQNVTLSCEQNLNHDAMYWYRQDPGQGLRLIYYSQIVNDFQKGDIAEGYSVSREKKESFPLTVTSAQKNPTAFYLCASSIQSGANYGYTFGSGTRLTVV.

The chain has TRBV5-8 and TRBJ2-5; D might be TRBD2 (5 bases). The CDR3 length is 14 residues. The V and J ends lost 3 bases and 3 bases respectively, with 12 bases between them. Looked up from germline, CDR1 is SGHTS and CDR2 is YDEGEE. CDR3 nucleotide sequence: TGTGCCAGCAGCTCGGGGTTGGCGGAAGAGACCCAGTACTTC. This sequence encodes CASSSGLAEETQYF.

The CDR3 nucleotides are TGTGCCAGCAGTTCCTTACAGGGGGCTAATGAAAAACTGTTTTTT. Translating it yields CASSSLQGANEKLFF. The V call is TRBV28, the J call TRBJ1-4, with 8 nucleotides matching TRBD1. V shed 4 bases, J shed 3 bases, and the junction held 4 bases outside the gene matches. Germline CDR1 reads MDHEN; CDR2 reads SYDVKM. There are 15 residues in the CDR3.